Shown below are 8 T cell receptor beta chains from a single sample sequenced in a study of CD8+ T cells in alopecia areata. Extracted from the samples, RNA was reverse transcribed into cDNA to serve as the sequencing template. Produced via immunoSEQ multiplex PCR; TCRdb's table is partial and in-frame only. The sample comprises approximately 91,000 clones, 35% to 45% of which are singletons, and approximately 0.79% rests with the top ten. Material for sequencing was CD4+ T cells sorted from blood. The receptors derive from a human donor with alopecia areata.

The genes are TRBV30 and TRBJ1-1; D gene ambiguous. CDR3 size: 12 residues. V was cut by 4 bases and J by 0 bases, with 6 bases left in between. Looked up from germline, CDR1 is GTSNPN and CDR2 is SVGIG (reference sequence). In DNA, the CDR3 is TGTGCCTGGACCTTAATGAACACTGAAGCTTTCTTT. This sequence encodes CAWTLMNTEAFF.

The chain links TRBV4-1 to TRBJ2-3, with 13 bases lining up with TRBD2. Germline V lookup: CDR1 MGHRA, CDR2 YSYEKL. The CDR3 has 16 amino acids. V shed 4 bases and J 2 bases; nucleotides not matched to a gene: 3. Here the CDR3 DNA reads TGCGCCAGCAGCCGGGGACTAGCGGGGCTCACAGATACGCAGTATTTT. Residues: CASSRGLAGLTDTQYF.

CDR3 loop: CASSLEAGRNSPLHF. CDR3 DNA sequence: TGCGCCAGCAGCTTGGAGGCAGGGCGAAATTCACCCCTCCACTTT. This rearrangement joins TRBV5-1 to TRBJ1-6; D possibly corresponds to TRBD1 (5 bases). V lost 0 bases, J lost 7 bases, and 11 bases lay in between. The germline V gene has CDR1 SGHRS and CDR2 YFSETQ. This CDR3 contains 15 residues.

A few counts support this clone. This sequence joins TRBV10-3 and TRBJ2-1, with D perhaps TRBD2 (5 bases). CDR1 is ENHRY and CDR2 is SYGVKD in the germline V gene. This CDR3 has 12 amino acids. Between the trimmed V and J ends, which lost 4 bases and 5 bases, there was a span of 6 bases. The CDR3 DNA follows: TGTGCCATCAGTGGGGAGAACAATGAGCAGTTCTTC. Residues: CAISGENNEQFF.

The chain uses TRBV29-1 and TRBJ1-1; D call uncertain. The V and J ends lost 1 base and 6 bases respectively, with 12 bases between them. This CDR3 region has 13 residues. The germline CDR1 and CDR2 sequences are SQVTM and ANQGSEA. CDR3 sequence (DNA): TGCAGCGTTGAAGGCATTCCCGGGGCTGAAGCTTTCTTT. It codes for CSVEGIPGAEAFF.

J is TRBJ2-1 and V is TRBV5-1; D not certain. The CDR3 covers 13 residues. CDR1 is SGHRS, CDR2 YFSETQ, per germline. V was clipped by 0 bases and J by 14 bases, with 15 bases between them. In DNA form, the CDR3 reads TGCGCCAGCAGCTTGGACGTTGAAACCCGCGAGTTCTTC. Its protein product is CASSLDVETREFF.

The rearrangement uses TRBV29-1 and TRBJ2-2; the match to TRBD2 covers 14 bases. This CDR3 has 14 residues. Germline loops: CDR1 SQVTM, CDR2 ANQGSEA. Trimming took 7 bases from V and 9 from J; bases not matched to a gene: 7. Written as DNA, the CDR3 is TGCAGCGCCGGACTAGCGGGGGGAGGAAGGGAGCTGTTTTTT. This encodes CSAGLAGGGRELFF.

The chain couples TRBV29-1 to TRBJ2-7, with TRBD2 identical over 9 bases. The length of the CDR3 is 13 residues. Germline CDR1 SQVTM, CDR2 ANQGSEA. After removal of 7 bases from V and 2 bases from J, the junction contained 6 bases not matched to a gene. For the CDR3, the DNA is TGCAGCGGTGGTGCGGGGGGGGCCTACGAGCAGTACTTC. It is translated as CSGGAGGAYEQYF.